This is a list of T cell receptor beta chains from one sample in a study of post-analysis software for immune sequencing data. TCRdb reprocessed the PCR reads via MiXCR and lists one record per CDR3 protein. Here the sample spans 600,000 to 750,000 distinct CDR3 sequences, roughly three fifths being singletons. The specimen was blood. The receptor set was obtained from a girl aged 2 to 9 with multiple sclerosis. The conserved cysteine and the conserved F or W are not part of the CDR3 here. The order of the fields is clone size, J gene, V gene, CDR3 protein. Clone size is stated in some rows and not others, as once, few, many or a class when expanded.

. TRBJ1-1 TRBV10-2 ASSVGQGFTLNTEAF
. TRBJ2-3 TRBV25-1 ATSRGRDTQY
few TRBJ2-3 TRBV9 ASSVASSDTQY
once TRBJ1-1 TRBV29-1 SGGRTTEAF
few TRBJ2-1 TRBV12-3/TRBV12-4 ASSQTSGGVNEQF
. TRBJ2-3 TRBV2 ASSASGSPTDTQY
. . TRBV6-1 ASSEPAPQGSGTQY
. TRBJ2-7 TRBV15 ATSQGGRGSYEQY
once TRBJ2-3 TRBV20-1 SAIRSGSIWDTQY
. TRBJ2-3 TRBV9 ACSAQQGAYTDTQY
. TRBJ1-2 TRBV7-9 ASSSLGVVDYGYT
few TRBJ1-1 TRBV29-1 SVTLFMNTEAF
few TRBJ2-3 TRBV12-3/TRBV12-4 ASSSLQGYLSTDTQY
. TRBJ2-1 TRBV7-2 ASSAYRGPSYNEQF
. TRBJ1-2 TRBV4-3 ASSPIGTEENGYT
. . TRBV20-1 SARDRQGSYEQY
. TRBJ2-1 TRBV15 ATSRSTSGDEQF
. TRBJ1-2 TRBV11-2 ASSLDPGGGIYGYT
once TRBJ2-1 TRBV24-1 ATSELGRPGEQF
. TRBJ1-5 TRBV7-6 ASSLRRQVPNQPQH
few . TRBV20-1 SARESSGSSYNEQY
. TRBJ1-5 TRBV7-2 ASSLVAEQPQH
. TRBJ2-5 TRBV5-1 ASSLVVGPEETQY
few TRBJ2-5 TRBV6-1 ASSEGPRKETQY
. TRBJ2-3 TRBV6-1 ASSSRDRGSTDTQY
few TRBJ2-3 TRBV12-3/TRBV12-4 ASTSIRATDTQY
. TRBJ2-1 TRBV7-7 ASSLALGRENQQF
once TRBJ2-2 TRBV20-1 SARTWGEWSGELF
few TRBJ2-7 TRBV6-1 ASSEGAGAGYEQY
. TRBJ1-1 TRBV29-1 SVEVVGQRDTPNTEAF
few TRBJ1-1 TRBV24-1 ATSDPQTAGALEAF
. TRBJ2-3 TRBV6-5 ASTKGSTDTQY
. TRBJ2-1 TRBV20-1 SAPWLGAVSSSYNEQF
. TRBJ2-3 TRBV10-3 AISESKPSGSYTQY
. TRBJ1-6 TRBV7-2 ASSLGGSDNSPLH
. TRBJ2-7 TRBV6-6 ASSYSIQVRVYEQY
. TRBJ1-2 TRBV5-1 ASSLGDHFYQGVSDYGYT
. TRBJ2-2 TRBV7-2 ASSLFGTTGELF
. TRBJ2-4 TRBV20-1 SARDNLAKNIQY
few TRBJ2-1 TRBV6-1 ASIIAGASHNEQF
. TRBJ2-3 TRBV29-1 SVGGVVVGDTQY
. TRBJ2-3 TRBV28 ASSSRAGGDTDTQY
. TRBJ1-1 TRBV20-1 SATGTAFSMNTEAF
. . TRBV3-1 ASSPSGSGRDEQY
once TRBJ2-7 TRBV7-6 ASSSSLLAGEWEQY
few TRBJ1-2 TRBV12-3/TRBV12-4 ASSPQADNYGYT
. TRBJ1-5 TRBV6-2/TRBV6-3 ASSLDPGLGDVQPQH
. TRBJ2-3 TRBV11-2 ASRQGAPLSSTQY
. TRBJ1-5 TRBV10-3 AISAGRNQPQH
once TRBJ1-1 TRBV20-1 SAPQGNAEAF
. TRBJ1-2 TRBV27 ASSANQGAINGYT